Included here is one TCR beta chain sequence, with context. Its target antigen remains unknown. No base quality values were provided; no much bigger clone lies one nucleotide off. The immunoSEQ Assay, a bias-controlled multiplex PCR, was used to amplify TCRbeta CDR3 regions from genomic DNA. In the source study's methods: Nucleated cell counts per sample were estimated from amplification of reference gene primers within the assay. Sequence reads were collapsed and filtered to measure the absolute abundance of every unique TCRbeta CDR3 rearrangement. For each sample, productive Simpson clonality was calculated by taking the square root of Simpson's diversity index across productive rearrangements. Drawn from immuneACCESS, this table holds only the in-frame rearrangements with V and J called that TCRdb kept. Clones are partly lost; checked studies trace under half to an unresolved V gene and leave the rest unexplained. Clone size and the V and J calls come from that table; the DNA yielded D and trimming. The sample table lists 200,000 to 250,000 clones, roughly four fifths of them with a count of one. Together, the top ten hold about 2.3% of the sample.

This sample was taken from a study of blood T cell repertoires in COVID-19 (dated by TCRdb to between 2020 and 2021). About the study as a whole: Collaborator samples came from the United States, Italy and Spain and covered acute and convalescent phases of COVID-19. The material from the prospective study consisted of cDNA or gDNA derived from T cells, B-cell-depleted T cells, or PBMCs. Samples were obtained from the ongoing ImmuneRACE study (first 160 participants) and from about 1,300 subjects provided by 6 global collaborators. Subjects who had been exposed to COVID-19, were actively infected with it, or had recovered from it provided the deeply sampled blood TCRbeta repertoires that made up the dataset. Where available, HLA class I and class II types were taken from metadata supplied by the sample provider and were not determined by assay-based typing. A de-identified subject ID, COVID-19 status, age in years and sex were almost always included in the sample metadata. The repertoires were released in a freely available public database intended as a resource for research on the immune response to SARS-CoV-2.

Overall results and qualifications from the work: Clinical and demographic metadata were provided uncurated, with the amount varying by source and participant.

V is pruned by 4 bases and J by 5 bases, leaving 9 bases of the junction without a gene match. The germline V gene provides CDR1 SNHLY and CDR2 FYNNEI. From the cysteine up to the phenylalanine, the CDR3 has a length of 17 residues. Solely the CDR3 DNA is kept, with 51 bases framed from the first base. Collaborating institutions collected whole blood in K2EDTA tubes following their own protocols. For TCRbeta analysis, collaborators shipped samples in one of three forms: frozen whole blood, isolated PBMCs, or DNA extracted from either of those sample types. Sample: peripheral blood. The sequence derives from a woman aged 60-75 years with acute or convalescent COVID-19. The rearranged segments are TRBV2 and TRBJ2-5; 14 bases in between match TRBD2. This receptor has the CDR3 CASSGGLAGDLVETQYF. The nucleotides are TGTGCCAGCAGTGGGGGACTAGCGGGGGATCTGGTGGAGACCCAGTACTTC.